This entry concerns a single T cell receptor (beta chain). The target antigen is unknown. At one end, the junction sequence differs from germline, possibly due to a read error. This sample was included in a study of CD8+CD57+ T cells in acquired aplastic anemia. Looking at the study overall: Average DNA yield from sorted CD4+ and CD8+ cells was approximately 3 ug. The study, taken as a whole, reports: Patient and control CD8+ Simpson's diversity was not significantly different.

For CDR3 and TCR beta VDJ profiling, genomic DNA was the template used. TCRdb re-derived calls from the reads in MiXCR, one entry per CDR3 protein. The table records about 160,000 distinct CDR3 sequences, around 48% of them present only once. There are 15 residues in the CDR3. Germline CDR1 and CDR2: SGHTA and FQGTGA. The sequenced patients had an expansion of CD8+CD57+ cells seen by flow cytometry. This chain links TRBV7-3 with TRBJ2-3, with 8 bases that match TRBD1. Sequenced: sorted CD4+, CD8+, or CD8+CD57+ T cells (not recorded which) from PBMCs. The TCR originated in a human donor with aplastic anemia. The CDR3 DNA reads TGCGCCAGCCCATTTATGGGACAGGGCACAGATACGCAGTATTTT. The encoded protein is CASPFMGQGTDTQYF.